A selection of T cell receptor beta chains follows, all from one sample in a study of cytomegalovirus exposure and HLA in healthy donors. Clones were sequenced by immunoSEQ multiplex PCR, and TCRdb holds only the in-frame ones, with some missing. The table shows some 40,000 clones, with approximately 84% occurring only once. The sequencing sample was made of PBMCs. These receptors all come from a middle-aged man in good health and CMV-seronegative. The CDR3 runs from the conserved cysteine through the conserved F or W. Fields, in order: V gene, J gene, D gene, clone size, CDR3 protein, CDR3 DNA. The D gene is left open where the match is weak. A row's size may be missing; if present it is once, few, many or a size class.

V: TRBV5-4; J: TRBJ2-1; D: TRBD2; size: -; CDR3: CASRAGGGSVSYNEQFF; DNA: TGTGCCAGCAGGGCGGGAGGCGGGAGCGTGTCCTACAATGAGCAGTTCTTC
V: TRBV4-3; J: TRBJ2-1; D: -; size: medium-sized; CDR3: CASSHRQTLGNEQFF; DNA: TGCGCCAGCAGCCATAGACAGACCCTGGGCAATGAGCAGTTCTTC
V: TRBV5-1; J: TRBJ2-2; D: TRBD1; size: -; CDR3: CASRGTGNTGELFF; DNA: TGCGCCAGCCGGGGGACAGGGAACACCGGGGAGCTGTTTTTT
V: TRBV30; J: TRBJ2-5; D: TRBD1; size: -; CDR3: CAFLDRGWTQYF; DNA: TGTGCCTTTTTGGACAGGGGATGGACCCAGTACTTC
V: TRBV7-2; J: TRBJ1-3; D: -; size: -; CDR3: CASSLGPSSGNTIYF; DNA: TGTGCCAGCAGCTTGGGGCCGAGCTCTGGAAACACCATATATTTT
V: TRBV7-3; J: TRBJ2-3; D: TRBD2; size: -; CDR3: CASSSPWLAGAQYF; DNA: TGTGCCAGCAGCTCCCCTTGGCTAGCGGGGGCCCAGTATTTT
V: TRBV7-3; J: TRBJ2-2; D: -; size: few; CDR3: CASSVQGGPGELFF; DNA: TGTGCCAGCAGCGTGCAGGGAGGTCCCGGGGAGCTGTTTTTT
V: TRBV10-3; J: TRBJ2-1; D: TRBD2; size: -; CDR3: CAISSLAGGPNEQFF; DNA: TGTGCCATCAGTTCCCTAGCGGGAGGGCCTAATGAGCAGTTCTTC
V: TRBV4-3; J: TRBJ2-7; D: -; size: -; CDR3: CASSQDWTAAYEQYF; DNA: TGCGCCAGCAGCCAAGACTGGACAGCAGCCTACGAGCAGTACTTC
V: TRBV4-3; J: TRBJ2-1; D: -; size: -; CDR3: CASSQDWGGNSYNEQFF; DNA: TGCGCCAGCAGCCAAGATTGGGGCGGGAACTCCTACAATGAGCAGTTCTTC
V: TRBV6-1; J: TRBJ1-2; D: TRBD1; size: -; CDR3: CASSVLQGNVNYGYTF; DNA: TGTGCCAGCAGTGTACTACAGGGGAATGTCAACTATGGCTACACCTTC
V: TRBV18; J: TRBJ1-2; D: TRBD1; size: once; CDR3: CASSGQGRNYGYTF; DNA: TGTGCCAGCTCAGGACAGGGAAGAAACTATGGCTACACCTTC
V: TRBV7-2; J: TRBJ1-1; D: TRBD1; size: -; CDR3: CASSFAGTANTEAFF; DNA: TGTGCCAGCAGCTTCGCGGGGACAGCCAACACTGAAGCTTTCTTT
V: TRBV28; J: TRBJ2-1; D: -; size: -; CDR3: CASSFASSLYNEQFF; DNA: TGTGCCAGCAGTTTCGCTAGCAGCCTATACAATGAGCAGTTCTTC
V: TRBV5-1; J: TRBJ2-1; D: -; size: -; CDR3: CASSLALSGLTYNEQFF; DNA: TGCGCCAGCAGCTTGGCCCTTAGCGGTCTGACCTACAATGAGCAGTTCTTC
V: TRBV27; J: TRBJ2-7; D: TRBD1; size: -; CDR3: CASSLLGTGVYEQYF; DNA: TGTGCCAGCAGTTTGTTAGGGACAGGGGTCTACGAGCAGTACTTC
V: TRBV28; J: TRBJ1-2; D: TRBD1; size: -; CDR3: CASSTSGGGFLGYTF; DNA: TGTGCCAGCAGCACATCAGGGGGTGGTTTTCTGGGCTACACCTTC
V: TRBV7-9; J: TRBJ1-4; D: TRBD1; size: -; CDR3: CASRATGEWEKLFF; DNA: TGTGCCAGCAGGGCGACAGGGGAGTGGGAAAAACTGTTTTTT
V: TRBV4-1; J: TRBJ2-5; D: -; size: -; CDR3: CASSQDAGQETQYF; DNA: TGCGCCAGCAGCCAAGATGCAGGTCAAGAGACCCAGTACTTC
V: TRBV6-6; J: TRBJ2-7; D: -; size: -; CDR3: CASSYPRIGHEQYF; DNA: TGTGCCAGCAGTTACCCTAGAATCGGTCACGAGCAGTACTTC
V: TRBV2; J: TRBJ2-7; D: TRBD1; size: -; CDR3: CASSEPRDRGLEQYF; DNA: TGTGCCAGCAGTGAGCCCCGGGACAGGGGGCTCGAGCAGTACTTC
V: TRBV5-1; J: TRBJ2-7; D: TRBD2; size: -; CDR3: CASSREGASVSYEQYF; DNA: TGCGCCAGCAGCAGGGAGGGCGCTAGCGTCTCCTACGAGCAGTACTTC
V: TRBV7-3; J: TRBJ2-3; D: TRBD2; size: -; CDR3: CASSRSGGAADTQYF; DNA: TGTGCCAGCAGCCGTAGCGGGGGGGCCGCAGATACGCAGTATTTT
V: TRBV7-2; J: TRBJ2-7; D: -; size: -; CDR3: CASSLSDISYEQYF; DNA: TGTGCCAGCAGCTTATCGGACATAAGCTACGAGCAGTACTTC
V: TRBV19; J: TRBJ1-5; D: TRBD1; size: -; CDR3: CASSFIQGSNQPQHF; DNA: TGTGCCAGTAGTTTCATACAGGGGAGCAATCAGCCCCAGCATTTT
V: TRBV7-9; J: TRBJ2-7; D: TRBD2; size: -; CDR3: CASSRAGLPYEQYF; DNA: TGTGCCAGCAGCAGAGCGGGACTTCCCTACGAGCAGTACTTC
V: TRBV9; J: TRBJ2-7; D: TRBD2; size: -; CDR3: CASSQTSGTGYEQYF; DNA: TGTGCCAGCAGTCAGACTAGCGGGACTGGTTACGAGCAGTACTTC
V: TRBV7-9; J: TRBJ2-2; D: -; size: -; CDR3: CASSLGQNTGELFF; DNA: TGTGCCAGCAGCTTAGGGCAGAACACCGGGGAGCTGTTTTTT
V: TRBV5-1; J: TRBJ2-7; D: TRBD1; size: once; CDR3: CASSYGTGVYEQYF; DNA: TGCGCCAGCAGCTACGGGACAGGGGTTTACGAGCAGTACTTC
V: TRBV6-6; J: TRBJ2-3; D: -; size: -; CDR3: CASSRTIPAGTQYF; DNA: TGTGCCAGCAGTCGGACTATCCCAGCAGGTACGCAGTATTTT
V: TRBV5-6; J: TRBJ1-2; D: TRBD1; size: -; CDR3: CASSFGTAYGYTF; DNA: TGTGCCAGCAGCTTTGGGACAGCCTATGGCTACACCTTC